Listed here is a single T cell receptor (beta chain). This specimen belongs to a study of control samples from healthy donors and cancer patients. Clones were sequenced by immunoSEQ multiplex PCR, and TCRdb holds only the in-frame ones, with some missing. This sample has about 220,000 clones, with about 93% found just once. CDR3 length equals 13 residues. The V gene lost 3 bases and the J gene lost 3 bases, with 7 bases spanning the gap. Germline CDR1 reads ENHRY; CDR2 reads SYGVKD. The J gene is TRBJ2-3, the V gene TRBV10-3; D possibly corresponds to TRBD2 (6 bases). The origin of this receptor is a man in his fifties or sixties in good health. Source material: blood. Written as DNA, the CDR3 is TGTGCCATCAGTGACGGGGGTACAGATACGCAGTATTTT. It translates to CAISDGGTDTQYF.